This passage covers 7 T cell receptor beta chains from one sample sequenced in a study of blood T cells in healthy people across ages. A second PCR, run for roughly 7 to 12 cycles, used a sample-barcoded 5' primer plus a J-beta primer mix. TCRdb fed the 5' RACE reads into MiXCR, producing one record per CDR3 protein. The table includes approximately 600,000 distinct CDR3 sequences, 58% detected once. Specimen: blood. These receptor sequences come from a man aged 55 to 69 in good health.

V is TRBV20-1 and J is TRBJ1-4; the D gene is possibly TRBD1 (6 bases). This CDR3 is 14 amino acids long. Germline lookup yields CDR1 DFQATT and CDR2 SNEGSKA (reference sequence). V gave up 2 bases and J gave up 9 bases, with 16 bases separating them. CDR3 amino acids: CSARPGTSAQKLFF. Written as DNA, the CDR3 is TGCAGTGCTAGACCCGGGACATCCGCCCAAAAACTGTTTTTT.

The CDR3 protein is CASSRGQGRMNTEAFF. CDR3 in DNA: TGTGCCAGCAGCCGAGGACAGGGGCGTATGAACACTGAAGCTTTCTTT. V gene TRBV6-2 or TRBV6-3 combines with J gene TRBJ1-1; 9 bases agree with TRBD1. Germline V gene data show CDR1 as MNHEY and CDR2 as SVGEGT. V lost 6 bases and J lost 0; bases outside the gene matches: 8. This CDR3 is built from 16 residues.

V gene TRBV20-1 combines with J gene TRBJ2-5; no clear D. Trimming cost V 5 bases and J 4 bases, with 14 bases left between them. This CDR3 has 13 residues. The germline CDR1 and CDR2 sequences are DFQATT and SNEGSKA (reference sequence). CDR3 nucleotides: TGCAGTGCTCGTCATGACGTGGGAGAGACCCAGTACTTC. Its protein product is CSARHDVGETQYF.

The chain joins TRBV3-1 to TRBJ2-1, with TRBD2 matching over 8 bases. Losses at the gene ends were 4 bases for V and 7 bases for J; bases not matched to a gene: 9. The CDR3 has 15 amino acids. Germline V gene data show CDR1 as LGHDT and CDR2 as YNNKEL (reference sequence). The CDR3 nucleotides read TGTGCCAGCAGCCGGGGGGGTAGCGGGGCAAATGAGCAGTTCTTC. It codes for CASSRGGSGANEQFF.

The rearrangement uses TRBV5-5 and TRBJ2-2; possibly TRBD2 for D (6 bases). The V end lost 4 bases, the J end lost 1 base, and 17 bases lay between the germline ends. CDR3 length: 17 amino acids. CDR1 and CDR2 from the germline V gene are SGHKS and YYEKEE (reference sequence). The CDR3 reads CASSRSSWGGNTGELFF. CDR3 bases: TGTGCCAGCAGCCGATCCTCTTGGGGAGGGAACACCGGGGAGCTGTTTTTT.

The chain is built from TRBV3-1 and TRBJ1-4, with a weak D call TRBD1 (5 bases). Germline V CDR1 and CDR2: LGHDT, YNNKEL (reference sequence). The CDR3 runs 13 residues. V was trimmed by 8 bases and J by 10 bases, leaving 17 bases between them. DNA of the CDR3: TGTGCCAGCCAGATCCAGGGTTTAGGAAAACTGTTTTTT. Translated, it gives CASQIQGLGKLFF.

In this sample, this clonotype turned up once. The rearrangement links TRBV6-6 to TRBJ2-3; unclear D gene. This CDR3 has 15 amino acids. The germline V gene encodes CDR1 MNHNY and CDR2 SVGAGI (reference sequence). V dropped 0 bases and J dropped 4 bases, with 11 bases sitting between them. CDR3 in DNA: TGTGCCAGCAGTTACTCTCCTAGGAACCCAGATACGCAGTATTTT. Encoded protein: CASSYSPRNPDTQYF.